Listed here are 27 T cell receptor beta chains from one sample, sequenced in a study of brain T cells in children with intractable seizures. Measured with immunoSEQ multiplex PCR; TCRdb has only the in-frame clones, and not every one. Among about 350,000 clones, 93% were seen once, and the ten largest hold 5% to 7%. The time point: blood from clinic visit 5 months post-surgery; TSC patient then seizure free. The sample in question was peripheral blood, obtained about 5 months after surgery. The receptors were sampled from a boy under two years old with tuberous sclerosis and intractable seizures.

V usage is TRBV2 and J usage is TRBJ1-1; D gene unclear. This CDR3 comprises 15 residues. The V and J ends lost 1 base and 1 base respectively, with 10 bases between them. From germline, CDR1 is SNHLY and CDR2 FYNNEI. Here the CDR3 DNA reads TGTGCCAGCAGTGAAGGGGGAGAGGGGAACACTGAAGCTTTCTTT. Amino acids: CASSEGGEGNTEAFF.

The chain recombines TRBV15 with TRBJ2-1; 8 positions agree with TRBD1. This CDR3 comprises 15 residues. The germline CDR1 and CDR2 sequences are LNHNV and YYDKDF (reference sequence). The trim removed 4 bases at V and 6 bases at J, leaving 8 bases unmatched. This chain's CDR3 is CATSIDRGEGNEQFF. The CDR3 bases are TGTGCCACCAGCATTGACAGGGGCGAGGGCAATGAGCAGTTCTTC.

The CDR3 region is CARSFIGIGTLTGELFF. The CDR3 region has the DNA TGTGCCAGAAGCTTTATTGGGATAGGGACTTTGACCGGGGAGCTGTTTTTT. The chain joins TRBV5-3 to TRBJ2-2, with D perhaps TRBD2 (6 bases). TRBV5-3 is an open reading frame whose function is uncertain. Trimming stripped 2 bases from V and 5 bases from J, with 19 bases between. The CDR3 is 17 residues long.

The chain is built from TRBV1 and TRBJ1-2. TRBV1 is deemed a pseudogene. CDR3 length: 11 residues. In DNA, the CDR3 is TGCACCAGCAGCCATCGGGGAGGCTACACCTTC. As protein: CTSSHRGGYTF.

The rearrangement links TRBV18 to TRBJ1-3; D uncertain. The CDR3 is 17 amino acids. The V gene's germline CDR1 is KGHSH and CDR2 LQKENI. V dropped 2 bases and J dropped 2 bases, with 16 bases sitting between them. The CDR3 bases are TGTGCCAGCTCACCATCATTCTTGGCCAGGACTGGAAACACCATATATTTT. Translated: CASSPSFLARTGNTIYF.

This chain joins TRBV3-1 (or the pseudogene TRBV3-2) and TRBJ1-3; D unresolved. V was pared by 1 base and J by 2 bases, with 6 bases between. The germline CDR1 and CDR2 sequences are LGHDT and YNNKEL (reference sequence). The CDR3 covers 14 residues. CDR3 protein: CASSQGETGNTIYF. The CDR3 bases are TGTGCCAGCAGCCAAGGAGAGACTGGAAACACCATATATTTT.

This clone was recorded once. The CDR3 DNA sequence: TGTGCCAGCAGTTACTTCGGATACACAGATACGCAGTATTTT. It encodes CASSYFGYTDTQYF. The gene calls are TRBV6-5 and TRBJ2-3, with D hard to call. The CDR3 totals 14 residues. The V and J ends lost 1 base and 2 bases respectively, with 7 bases between them. Per the germline V gene, CDR1 is MNHEY and CDR2 is SVGAGI.

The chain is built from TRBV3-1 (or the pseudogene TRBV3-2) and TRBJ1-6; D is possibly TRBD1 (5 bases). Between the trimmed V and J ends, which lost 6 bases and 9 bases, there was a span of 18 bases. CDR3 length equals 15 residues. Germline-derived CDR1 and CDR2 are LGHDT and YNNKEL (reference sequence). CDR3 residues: CASSPQEGRGSPLHF. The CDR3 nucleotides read TGTGCCAGCAGTCCTCAGGAGGGGCGAGGTTCACCCCTCCACTTT.

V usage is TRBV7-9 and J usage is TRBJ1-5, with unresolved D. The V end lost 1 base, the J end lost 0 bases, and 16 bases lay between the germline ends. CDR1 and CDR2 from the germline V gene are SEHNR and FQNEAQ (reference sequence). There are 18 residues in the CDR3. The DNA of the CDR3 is TGTGCCAGCAGCTTAGACCCCGTGACAACTATTAGCAATCAGCCCCAGCATTTT. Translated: CASSLDPVTTISNQPQHF.

As DNA, the CDR3 is TGTGCCAGCAGTTTAAGGGCAGGTGGGACTGAAGCTTTCTTT. Translating gives CASSLRAGGTEAFF. The V call is TRBV28, the J call TRBJ1-1; D is unresolved. This CDR3 contains 14 residues. V shed 2 bases and J shed 5 bases, with 12 bases lying between them. Germline V CDR1 and CDR2: MDHEN, SYDVKM. Based on the CDR3 plus reference TRBV28 and TRBJ1-1, the full variable domain is DVKVTQSSRYLVKRTGEKVFLECVQDMDHENMFWYRQDPGLGLRLIYFSYDVKMKEKGDIPEGYSVSREKKERFSLILESASTNQTSMYLCASSLRAGGTEAFFGQGTRLTVV.

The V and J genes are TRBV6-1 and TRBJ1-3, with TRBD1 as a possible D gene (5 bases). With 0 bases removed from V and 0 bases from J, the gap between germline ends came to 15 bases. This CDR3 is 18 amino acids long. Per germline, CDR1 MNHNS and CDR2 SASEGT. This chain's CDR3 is CASSEAWWVGTSGNTIYF. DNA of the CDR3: TGTGCCAGCAGTGAAGCTTGGTGGGTCGGGACCTCTGGAAACACCATATATTTT.

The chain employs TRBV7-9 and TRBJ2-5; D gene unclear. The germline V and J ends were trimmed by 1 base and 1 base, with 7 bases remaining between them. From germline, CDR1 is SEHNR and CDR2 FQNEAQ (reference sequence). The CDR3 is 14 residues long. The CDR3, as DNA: TGTGCCAGCAGCTTAGTCGGCAGCCAAGAGACCCAGTACTTC. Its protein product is CASSLVGSQETQYF. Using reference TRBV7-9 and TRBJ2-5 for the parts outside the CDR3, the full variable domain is DTGVSQNPRHKITKRGQNVTFRCDPISEHNRLYWYRQTLGQGPEFLTYFQNEAQLEKSRLLSDRFSAERPKGSFSTLEIQRTEQGDSAMYLCASSLVGSQETQYFGPGTRLLVL.

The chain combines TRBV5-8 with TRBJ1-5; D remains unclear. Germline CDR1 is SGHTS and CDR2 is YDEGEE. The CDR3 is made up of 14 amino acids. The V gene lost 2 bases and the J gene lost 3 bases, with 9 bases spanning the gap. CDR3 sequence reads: CASSFMGTNQPQHF. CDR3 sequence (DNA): TGTGCCAGCAGCTTCATGGGAACCAATCAGCCCCAGCATTTT.

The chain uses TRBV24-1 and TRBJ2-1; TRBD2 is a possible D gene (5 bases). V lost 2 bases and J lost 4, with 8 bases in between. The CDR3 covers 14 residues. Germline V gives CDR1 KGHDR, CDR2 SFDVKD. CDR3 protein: CATSDSTRYNEQFF. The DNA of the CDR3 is TGTGCCACCAGTGATTCAACTAGGTACAATGAGCAGTTCTTC.

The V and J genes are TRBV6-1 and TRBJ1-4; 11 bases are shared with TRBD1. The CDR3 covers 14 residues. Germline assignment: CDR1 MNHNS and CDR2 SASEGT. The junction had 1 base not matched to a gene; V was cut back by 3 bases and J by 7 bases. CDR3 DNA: TGTGCCAGCAGTGACGGACAGGGGGCTGAAAAACTGTTTTTT. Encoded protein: CASSDGQGAEKLFF.

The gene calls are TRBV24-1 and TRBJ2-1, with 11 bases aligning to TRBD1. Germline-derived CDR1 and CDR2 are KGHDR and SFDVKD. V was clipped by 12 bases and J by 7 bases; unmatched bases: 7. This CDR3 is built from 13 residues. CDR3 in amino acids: CAVRDRGSNEQFF. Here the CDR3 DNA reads TGTGCCGTCCGGGACAGGGGGTCAAATGAGCAGTTCTTC.

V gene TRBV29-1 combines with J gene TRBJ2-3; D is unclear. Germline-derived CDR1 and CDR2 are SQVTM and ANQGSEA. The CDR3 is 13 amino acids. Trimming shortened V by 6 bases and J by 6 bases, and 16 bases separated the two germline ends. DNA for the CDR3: TGCAGCGTGGTGATGACTGGTTCGGATACGCAGTATTTT. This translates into CSVVMTGSDTQYF.

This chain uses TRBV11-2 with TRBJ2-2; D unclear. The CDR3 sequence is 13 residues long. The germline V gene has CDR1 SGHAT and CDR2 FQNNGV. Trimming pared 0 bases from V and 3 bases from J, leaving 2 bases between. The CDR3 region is CASSLDYTGELFF. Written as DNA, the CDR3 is TGTGCCAGCAGCTTAGATTACACCGGGGAGCTGTTTTTT.

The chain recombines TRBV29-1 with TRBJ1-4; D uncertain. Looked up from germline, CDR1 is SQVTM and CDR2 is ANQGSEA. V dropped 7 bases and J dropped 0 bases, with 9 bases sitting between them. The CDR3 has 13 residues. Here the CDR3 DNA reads TGCAGCGCGGCAGGTCCAACTAATGAAAAACTGTTTTTT. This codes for CSAAGPTNEKLFF.

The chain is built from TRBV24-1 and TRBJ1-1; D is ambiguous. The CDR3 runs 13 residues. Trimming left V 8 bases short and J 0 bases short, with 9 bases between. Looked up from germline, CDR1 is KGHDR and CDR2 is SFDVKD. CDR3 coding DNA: TGTGCCACCAATCCAGGCATGAACACTGAAGCTTTCTTT. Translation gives CATNPGMNTEAFF.

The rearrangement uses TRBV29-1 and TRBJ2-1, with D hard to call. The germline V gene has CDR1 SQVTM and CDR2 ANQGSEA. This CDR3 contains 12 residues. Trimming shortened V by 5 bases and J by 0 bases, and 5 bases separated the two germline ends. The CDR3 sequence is CSVQSSYNEQFF. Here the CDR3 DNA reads TGCAGCGTTCAAAGCTCCTACAATGAGCAGTTCTTC.

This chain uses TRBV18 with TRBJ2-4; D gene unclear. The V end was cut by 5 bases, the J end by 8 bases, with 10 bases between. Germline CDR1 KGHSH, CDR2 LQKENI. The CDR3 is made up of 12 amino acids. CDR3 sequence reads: CASSSEEHIQYF. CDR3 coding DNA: TGTGCCAGCTCATCCGAAGAACACATTCAGTACTTC.

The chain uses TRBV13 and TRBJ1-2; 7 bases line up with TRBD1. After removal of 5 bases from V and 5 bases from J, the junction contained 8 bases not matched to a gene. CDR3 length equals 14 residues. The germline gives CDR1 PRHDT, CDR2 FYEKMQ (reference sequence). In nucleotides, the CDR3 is TGTGCCAGCAGCGTAACAGGGGTTCGATATGGCTACACCTTC. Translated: CASSVTGVRYGYTF.

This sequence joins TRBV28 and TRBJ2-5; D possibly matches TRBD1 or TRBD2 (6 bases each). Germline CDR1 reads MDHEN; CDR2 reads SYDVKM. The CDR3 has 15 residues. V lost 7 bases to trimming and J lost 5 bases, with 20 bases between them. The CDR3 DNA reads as TGTGCCAGCAACGCGATAAGGGGGGCGCAGGAGACCCAGTACTTC. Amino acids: CASNAIRGAQETQYF. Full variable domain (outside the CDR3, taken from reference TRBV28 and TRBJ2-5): DVKVTQSSRYLVKRTGEKVFLECVQDMDHENMFWYRQDPGLGLRLIYFSYDVKMKEKGDIPEGYSVSREKKERFSLILESASTNQTSMYLCASNAIRGAQETQYFGPGTRLLVL.

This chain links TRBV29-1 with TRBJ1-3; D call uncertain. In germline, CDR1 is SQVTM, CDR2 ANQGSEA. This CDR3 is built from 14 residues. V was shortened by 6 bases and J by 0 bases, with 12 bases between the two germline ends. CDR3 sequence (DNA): TGCAGCGTAAACCGGGATAACTCTGGAAACACCATATATTTT. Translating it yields CSVNRDNSGNTIYF. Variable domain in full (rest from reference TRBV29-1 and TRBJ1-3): SAVISQKPSRDICQRGTSLTIQCQVDSQVTMMFWYRQQPGQSLTLIATANQGSEATYESGFVIDKFPISRPNLTFSTLTVSNMSPEDSSIYLCSVNRDNSGNTIYFGEGSWLTVV.

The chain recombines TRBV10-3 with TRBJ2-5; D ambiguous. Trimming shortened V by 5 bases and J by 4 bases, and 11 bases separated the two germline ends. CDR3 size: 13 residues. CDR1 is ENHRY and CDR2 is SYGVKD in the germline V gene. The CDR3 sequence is CAISRDPGETQYF. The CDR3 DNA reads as TGTGCCATCAGTAGAGACCCGGGAGAGACCCAGTACTTC.

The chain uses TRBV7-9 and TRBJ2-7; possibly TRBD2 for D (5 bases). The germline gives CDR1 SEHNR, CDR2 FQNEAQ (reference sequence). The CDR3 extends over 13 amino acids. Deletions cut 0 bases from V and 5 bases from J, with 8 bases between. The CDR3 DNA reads TGTGCCAGCAGCTTAGCAGATAGCGACGAGCAGTACTTC. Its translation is CASSLADSDEQYF.